This T cell receptor beta chain was captured in a study of blood T cell repertoires in COVID-19. Study overall: The United States, Italy and Spain supplied acute and convalescent COVID-19 samples. In each case, the material was cDNA or gDNA derived from T cells, B-cell-depleted T cells, or PBMCs.

Germline CDR1 reads SGHRS; CDR2 reads YFSETQ. The CDR3 consists of 15 residues. Trimming took off 0 bases at V and 2 bases at J, with 9 bases between the two ends. Authors' data handling: Amplification with reference gene primers provided the estimates of nucleated cell counts. Repertoires were generated with immunoSEQ multiplex PCR, while TCRdb's copy carries only in-frame clones and drops some. V, J and clone size reflect that table, while D and trimming were determined from the DNA. The repertoire holds approximately 360,000 clones, with about 89% as singletons. Sequenced sample: peripheral blood. The receptor was isolated from a man aged 35 to 55 with acute or convalescent COVID-19. The J gene is TRBJ2-1, the V gene TRBV5-1; no clear D. The DNA of the CDR3 is TGCGCCAGCAGCTTGGCGGCGGCTACCTACAATGAGCAGTTCTTC. Protein: CASSLAAATYNEQFF.